This TCR beta chain originates from a study of blood T cell repertoires in COVID-19. Some clones are missing from TCRdb's copy, which holds only in-frame ones; the method was immunoSEQ multiplex PCR. The sample comprises about 280,000 clones, roughly 80% of which are singletons, and roughly 5.3% rests with the top ten. Participant ages covered about 18 to 100 years across 25 or so US areas. Self-reported history from a screening survey and questionnaire set each donor's cohort. Input material: PBMCs or T cells enriched from blood (not recorded which). This receptor was taken from a man aged 40-50 years who had been exposed to COVID-19.

This CDR3 reads CASSPNRGSSKGNYNEQFF. DNA for the CDR3: TGTGCCAGCAGCCCAAACAGGGGTAGTAGTAAGGGAAACTACAATGAGCAGTTCTTC. This chain uses TRBV7-9 with TRBJ2-1; the match to TRBD1 covers 7 bases. V dropped 5 bases and J dropped 3; count of bases not matched to a gene: 19. Per the germline V gene, CDR1 is SEHNR and CDR2 is FQNEAQ (reference sequence). The CDR3 consists of 19 residues.